A selection of T cell receptor beta chains follows, all from one sample in a study of graft-versus-host responses after intestinal transplantation. Here immunoSEQ multiplex PCR was the method, and the copy in TCRdb shows in-frame clones only, minus some. Here the sample spans approximately 70,000 clones, roughly 92% being singletons. This sample comprised bone marrow, obtained 734 days after intestinal transplantation. These TCRs come from a human patient who received an intestinal transplant, so some T cells may come from the graft donor. CDR3s include the opening cysteine and the closing phenylalanine or tryptophan. A D gene is named only where the DNA matches it firmly.

j_call v_call d_call cdr3_aa cdr3_nt
TRBJ1-1 TRBV6-1 NA CAGRAWNTEAFF TGTGCCGGCAGGGCTTGGAACACTGAAGCTTTCTTT
TRBJ2-7 TRBV6-5 NA CASSPTVYEQYF TGTGCCAGCAGCCCCACAGTTTACGAGCAGTACTTC
TRBJ2-1 TRBV6-1 NA CASSLHDGNEQFF TGTGCCAGCAGTCTCCACGACGGAAATGAGCAGTTCTTC
TRBJ1-2 TRBV29-1 TRBD1 CSVTGQGVISYTF TGCAGCGTTACTGGACAGGGGGTCATTAGCTACACCTTC
TRBJ1-4 TRBV7-9 TRBD1 CASSGTATNEKLFF TGTGCCAGCAGCGGGACAGCAACTAATGAAAAACTGTTTTTT
TRBJ2-7 TRBV5-6 NA CASSVALKAYEQYF TGTGCCAGCAGCGTAGCCCTCAAGGCCTACGAGCAGTACTTC
TRBJ2-1 TRBV4-1 NA CASSQELTGYNEQFF TGCGCCAGCAGCCAAGAGCTTACAGGGTACAATGAGCAGTTCTTC
TRBJ2-1 TRBV28 NA CASSRVDEQFF TGTGCCAGCAGCCGCGTGGATGAGCAGTTCTTC
TRBJ2-7 TRBV25-1 NA CATLWGYEQYF TGTGCCACCCTCTGGGGTTACGAGCAGTACTTC
TRBJ1-1 TRBV11-2 NA CASSLPEGEAFF TGTGCCAGCAGCTTACCTGAGGGTGAAGCTTTCTTT